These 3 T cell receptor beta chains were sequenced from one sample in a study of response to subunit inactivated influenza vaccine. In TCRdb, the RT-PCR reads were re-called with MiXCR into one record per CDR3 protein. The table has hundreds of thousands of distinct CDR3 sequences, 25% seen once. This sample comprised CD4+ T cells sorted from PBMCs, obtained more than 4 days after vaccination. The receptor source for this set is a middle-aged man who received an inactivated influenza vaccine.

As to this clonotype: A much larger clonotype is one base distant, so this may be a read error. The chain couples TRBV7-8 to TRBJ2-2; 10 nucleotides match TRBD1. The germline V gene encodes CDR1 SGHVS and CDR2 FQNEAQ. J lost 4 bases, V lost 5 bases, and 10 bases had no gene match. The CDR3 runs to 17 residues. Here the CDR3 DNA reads TGTGCCAGCAGCACAACGGGACAGGGGTGGGCCACCGGGGAGCTGTTTTTT. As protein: CASSTTGQGWATGELFF.

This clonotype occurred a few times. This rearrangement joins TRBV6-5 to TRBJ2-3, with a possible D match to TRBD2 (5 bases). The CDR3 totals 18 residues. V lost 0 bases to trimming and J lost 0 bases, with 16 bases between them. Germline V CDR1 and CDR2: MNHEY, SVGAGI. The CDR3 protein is CASSYSSSASKSTDTQYF. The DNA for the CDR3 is TGTGCCAGCAGTTACTCGAGTAGTGCTAGCAAGAGCACAGATACGCAGTATTTT.

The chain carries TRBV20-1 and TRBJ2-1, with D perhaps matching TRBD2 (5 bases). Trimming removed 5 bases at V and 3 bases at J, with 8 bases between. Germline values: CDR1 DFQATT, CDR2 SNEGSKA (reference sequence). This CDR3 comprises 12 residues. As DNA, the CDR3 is TGCAGTGCTGGCCGGGACTACAATGAGCAGTTCTTC. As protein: CSAGRDYNEQFF.